This T cell receptor (beta chain) was profiled in a study of blood T cells in healthy people across ages. A second 7 to 11 cycle PCR used barcoded and J-beta primers. MiXCR was run by TCRdb on the 5' RACE reads, yielding one entry per CDR3 protein. The sample holds fewer than 800,000 distinct CDR3 sequences, 20% to 25% seen once. This clonotype was picked up a small number of times. Its specificity is unknown. Overall study findings and caveats: While age rose, TCR beta diversity per million T cells dropped in a roughly linear way. There were more naive CD4+ cells and higher diversity in long-lived donors than in aged donors.

The trim removed 1 base at V and 3 bases at J, leaving 4 bases unmatched. This CDR3 is 15 amino acids long. From germline, CDR1 is DFQATT and CDR2 SNEGSKA (reference sequence). Donors ranged from about 6 to 90 years old and were healthy Caucasians in Russia. The source material was blood. The chain recombines TRBV20-1 with TRBJ2-7; 12 bases line up with TRBD2. The clonotype comes from a man in his 70s in good health. The CDR3 DNA reads TGCAGTGCTAGAGCCCTAGCGGGAGGGGGCTACGAGCAGTACTTC. Encoded protein: CSARALAGGGYEQYF.